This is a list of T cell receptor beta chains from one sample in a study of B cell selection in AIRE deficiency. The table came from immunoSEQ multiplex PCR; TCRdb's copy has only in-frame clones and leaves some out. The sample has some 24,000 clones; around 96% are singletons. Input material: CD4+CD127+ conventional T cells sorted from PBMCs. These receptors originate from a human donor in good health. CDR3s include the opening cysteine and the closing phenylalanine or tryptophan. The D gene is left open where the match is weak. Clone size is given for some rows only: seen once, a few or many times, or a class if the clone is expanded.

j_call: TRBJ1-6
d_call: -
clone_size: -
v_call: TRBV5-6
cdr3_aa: CASSLAGKDNSPLHF
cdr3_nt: TGTGCCAGCAGCCTGGCCGGGAAAGATAATTCACCCCTCCACTTT

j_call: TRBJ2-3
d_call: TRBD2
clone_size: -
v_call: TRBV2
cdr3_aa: CASTQGAGGPDTQYF
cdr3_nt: TGTGCCAGCACTCAAGGGGCGGGGGGGCCAGATACGCAGTATTTT

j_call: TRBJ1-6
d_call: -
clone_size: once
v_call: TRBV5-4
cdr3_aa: CASSLEGFYNSPLHF
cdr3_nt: TGTGCCAGCAGCTTGGAAGGGTTTTATAATTCACCCCTCCACTTT

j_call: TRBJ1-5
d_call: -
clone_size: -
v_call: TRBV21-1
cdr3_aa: CASSRDSNQPQHF
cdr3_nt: TGTGCCAGCAGCAGGGATAGCAATCAGCCCCAGCATTTT

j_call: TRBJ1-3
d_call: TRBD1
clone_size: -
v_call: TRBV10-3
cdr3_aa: CATRQGISSGNTIYF
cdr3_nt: TGTGCCACCAGACAGGGGATAAGCTCTGGAAACACCATATATTTT

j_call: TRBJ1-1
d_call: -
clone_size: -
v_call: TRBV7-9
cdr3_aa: CASSPRGPSGTEAFF
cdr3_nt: TGTGCCAGCAGCCCAAGGGGCCCCTCGGGCACTGAAGCTTTCTTT

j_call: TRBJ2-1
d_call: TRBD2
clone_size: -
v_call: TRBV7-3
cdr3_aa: CASSTSGNEQFF
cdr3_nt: TGTGCCAGCAGCACTAGCGGGAATGAGCAGTTCTTC

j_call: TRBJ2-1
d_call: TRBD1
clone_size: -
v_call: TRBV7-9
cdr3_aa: CASSSQGALSNEQFF
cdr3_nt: TGTGCCAGCAGCTCCCAGGGGGCGTTGAGCAATGAGCAGTTCTTC

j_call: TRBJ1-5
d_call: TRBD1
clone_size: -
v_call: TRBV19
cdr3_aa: CASSVDRGGNQPQHF
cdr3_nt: TGTGCCAGTAGCGTGGACAGGGGAGGCAATCAGCCCCAGCATTTT

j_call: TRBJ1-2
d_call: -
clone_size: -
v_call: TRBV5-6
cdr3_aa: CASSPGRLKGGYTF
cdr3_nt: TGTGCCAGCAGCCCGGGACGGCTCAAAGGTGGCTACACCTTC

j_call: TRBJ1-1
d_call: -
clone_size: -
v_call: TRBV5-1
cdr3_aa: CASSVQGRNVGTEAFF
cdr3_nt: TGCGCCAGCAGCGTACAGGGTAGGAATGTAGGCACTGAAGCTTTCTTT

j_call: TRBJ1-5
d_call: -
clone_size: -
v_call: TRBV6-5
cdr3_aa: CASSEHGSNQPQHF
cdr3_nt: TGTGCCAGCAGTGAACACGGTAGCAATCAGCCCCAGCATTTT

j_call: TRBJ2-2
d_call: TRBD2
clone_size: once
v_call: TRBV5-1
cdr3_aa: CASSRRSSGGTGELFF
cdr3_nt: TGCGCCAGCAGTCGCCGTTCTAGCGGGGGGACCGGGGAGCTGTTTTTT

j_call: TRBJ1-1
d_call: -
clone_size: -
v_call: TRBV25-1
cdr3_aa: CASSDWANTEAFF
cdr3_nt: TGTGCCAGCAGTGACTGGGCGAACACTGAAGCTTTCTTT

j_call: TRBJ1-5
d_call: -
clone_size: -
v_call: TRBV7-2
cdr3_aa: CASSLIRGYNQPQHF
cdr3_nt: TGTGCCAGCAGCCTCATAAGGGGGTACAATCAGCCCCAGCATTTT

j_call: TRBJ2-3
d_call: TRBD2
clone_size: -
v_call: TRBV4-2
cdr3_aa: CASSPWTSGGSSTDTQYF
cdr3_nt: TGTGCCAGCAGCCCCTGGACTAGCGGGGGGTCTAGCACAGATACGCAGTATTTT

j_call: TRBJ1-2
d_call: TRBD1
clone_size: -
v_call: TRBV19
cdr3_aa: CASMRTGANYGYTF
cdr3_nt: TGTGCCAGTATGAGGACAGGGGCGAACTATGGCTACACCTTC

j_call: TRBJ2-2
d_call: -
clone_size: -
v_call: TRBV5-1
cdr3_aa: CASSRDPGRADTGELFF
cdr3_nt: TGCGCCAGCAGCCGGGACCCCGGTCGGGCGGACACCGGGGAGCTGTTTTTT

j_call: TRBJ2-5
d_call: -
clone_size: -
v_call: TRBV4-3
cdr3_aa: CASSQARRETQYF
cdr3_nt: TGCGCCAGCAGCCAAGCCCGTCGGGAGACCCAGTACTTC

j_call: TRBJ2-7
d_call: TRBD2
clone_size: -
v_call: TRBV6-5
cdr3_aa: CASRTSGSYEQYF
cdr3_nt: TGTGCCAGCAGGACTAGCGGCTCCTACGAGCAGTACTTC

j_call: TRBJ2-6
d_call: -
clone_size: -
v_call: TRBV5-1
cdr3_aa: CASSLAVAGANVLTF
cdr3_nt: TGCGCCAGCAGCTTGGCTGTTGCTGGGGCCAACGTCCTGACTTTC

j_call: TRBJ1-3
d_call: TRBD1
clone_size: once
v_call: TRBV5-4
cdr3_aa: CASSDSGTGGFGNTIYF
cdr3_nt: TGTGCCAGCAGCGACTCCGGGACAGGGGGTTTCGGAAACACCATATATTTT

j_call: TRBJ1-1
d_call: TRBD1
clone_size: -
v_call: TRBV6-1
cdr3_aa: CASSPQGDTEAFF
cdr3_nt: TGTGCCAGCAGTCCACAGGGGGACACTGAAGCTTTCTTT

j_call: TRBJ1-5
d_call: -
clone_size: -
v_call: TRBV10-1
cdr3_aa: CASSESVGQPQHF
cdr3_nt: TGCGCCAGCAGTGAGTCCGTAGGTCAGCCCCAGCATTTT

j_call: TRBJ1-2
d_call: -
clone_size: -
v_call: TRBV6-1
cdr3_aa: CASSEAYGYTF
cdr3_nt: TGTGCCAGCAGTGAAGCTTATGGCTACACCTTC

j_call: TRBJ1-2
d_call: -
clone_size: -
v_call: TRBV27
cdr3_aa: CASSFNDPRYGYTF
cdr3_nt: TGTGCCAGCAGTTTTAATGACCCCCGCTATGGCTACACCTTC

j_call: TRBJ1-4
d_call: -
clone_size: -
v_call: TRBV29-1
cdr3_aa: CSAPDRGNEKLFF
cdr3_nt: TGCAGCGCCCCGGACAGAGGGAATGAAAAACTGTTTTTT

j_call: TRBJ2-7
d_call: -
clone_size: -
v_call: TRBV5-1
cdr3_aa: CASSLDLGPYEQYF
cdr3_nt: TGCGCCAGCAGCTTGGATTTAGGGCCCTACGAGCAGTACTTC

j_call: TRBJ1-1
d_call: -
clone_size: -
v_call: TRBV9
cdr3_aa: CASSVLPGEGTEAFF
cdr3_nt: TGTGCCAGCAGCGTCCTCCCCGGGGAAGGGACTGAAGCTTTCTTT

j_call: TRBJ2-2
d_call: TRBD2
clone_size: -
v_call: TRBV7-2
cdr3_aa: CASSLVASGGSGELFF
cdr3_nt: TGTGCCAGCAGCTTAGTGGCAAGCGGGGGCTCCGGGGAGCTGTTTTTT

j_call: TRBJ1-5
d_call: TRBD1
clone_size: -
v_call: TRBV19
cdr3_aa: CASSLRGRNQLQHF
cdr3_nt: TGTGCCAGTTCTCTCAGGGGGCGTAATCAGCTCCAGCATTTT

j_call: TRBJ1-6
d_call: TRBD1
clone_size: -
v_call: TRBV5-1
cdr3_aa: CASSTLGQGSNSPLHF
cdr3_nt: TGCGCCAGCAGCACCCTCGGACAGGGTAGTAATTCACCCCTCCACTTT

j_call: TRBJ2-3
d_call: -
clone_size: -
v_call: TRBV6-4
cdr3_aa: CASSDNTGFADTQYF
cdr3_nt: TGTGCCAGCAGTGACAATACAGGGTTCGCAGATACGCAGTATTTT